Sequencing of this TCR beta chain was carried out in a study of T-cell reconstitution after alpha-beta-depleted transplantation in children. During its preparation, the TCRbeta library received unique molecular identifiers. TCRdb reprocessed the PCR reads via MiXCR and lists one record per CDR3 protein. Of about 490,000 distinct CDR3 sequences listed, roughly a tenth are singletons. This clonotype was seen at least ten times. The antigen is not known. Study conclusions and caveats: Among T cells one year after transplant, newly produced cells accounted for most counts and diversity. Reportedly, only several hundred clones from non-depleted graft cells drove alpha-beta T-cell counts at about two months.

Trimming cost V 7 bases and J 4 bases; bases outside gene matches: 7. Germline loops: CDR1 SQVTM, CDR2 ANQGSEA. The CDR3 has 12 residues. The source of this sequence is a child between 2 and 9 years old with inherited bone marrow failure, due to receive a stem cell transplant. This chain joins TRBV29-1 and TRBJ2-7; TRBD1 matches 7 bases. The sequencing here drew on PBMCs, taken before TCRalphabeta/CD19-depleted stem cell transplant. CDR3 sequence (DNA): TGCAGCGCCCTGGGACAGTTGTACGAGCAGTACTTC. Its translation is CSALGQLYEQYF.